The rows below give T cell receptor beta chains drawn from one sample of a study of PD-L1 blockade in urothelial cancer. Measured with immunoSEQ multiplex PCR; TCRdb has only the in-frame clones, and not every one. There are 50,000 to 65,000 clones in the sample; about 86% occur only once, and 3% to 4% lies in the top ten. This specimen consisted of PBMCs, obtained around atezolizumab (anti-PD-L1) treatment. The receptor source for this set is a man between 70 and 80 years old with urothelial cancer. The CDR3 runs from the conserved cysteine through the conserved F or W. Each record gives: V gene, D gene, clone size, J gene, CDR3 DNA, CDR3 protein. The D gene is left open where the match is weak. Only some rows state a clone size, as once, few, many or a class for expanded clones.

>TRBV5-1|.|.|TRBJ2-3
TGCGCCAGCAGCTTGGGGGGGGTCAGAGATACGCAGTATTTT
CASSLGGVRDTQYF
>TRBV11-2|.|.|TRBJ2-6
TGTGCCAGCAGCTTAGCAGGGGATGGGGCCAACGTCCTGACTTTC
CASSLAGDGANVLTF
>TRBV7-3|TRBD2|.|TRBJ2-3
TGTGCCAGCAGCCTCGGACTAGCGGGAACAGATACGCAGTATTTT
CASSLGLAGTDTQYF
>TRBV20-1|.|.|TRBJ1-2
TGCAGTGCTCAGGGCCCCTATGGCTACACCTTC
CSAQGPYGYTF
>TRBV6-5|TRBD1|.|TRBJ1-4
TGTGCCAGCAGTCCCCGTCAGGGGGGTGAAAAACTGTTTTTT
CASSPRQGGEKLFF
>TRBV5-6|TRBD1|once|TRBJ2-3
TGTGCCAGCAGCCGGGACAGGCTGGGAGATACGCAGTATTTT
CASSRDRLGDTQYF
>TRBV11-2|.|.|TRBJ2-7
TGTGCCAGCACCCGACAGGTCCCCTCCTACGAGCAGTACTTC
CASTRQVPSYEQYF
>TRBV18|TRBD1|.|TRBJ1-1
TGTGCCAGCTCACCAGGGACAGGGCGTACTGAAGCTTTCTTT
CASSPGTGRTEAFF
>TRBV5-1|TRBD2|.|TRBJ2-1
TGCGCCAGCAGCTGGGCTAGCGGGGCGTACAATGAGCAGTTCTTC
CASSWASGAYNEQFF
>TRBV15|TRBD1|.|TRBJ2-1
TGTGCCACCAGCAGGGGGGGGGACAGGGGGCCAAACAATGAGCAGTTCTTC
CATSRGGDRGPNNEQFF
>TRBV30|.|.|TRBJ2-5
TGTGCCTGGAGTACGCAGGGGACAAGGACCCAGTACTTC
CAWSTQGTRTQYF
>TRBV7-2|.|.|TRBJ1-2
TGTGCCAGCAGCTTAGTCTCGGCTAACTATGGCTACACCTTC
CASSLVSANYGYTF
>TRBV7-2|.|.|TRBJ2-3
TGTGCCAGCAGGACCTCAGGAGGAGTGAGCACAGATACGCAGTATTTT
CASRTSGGVSTDTQYF
>TRBV30|.|.|TRBJ1-4
TGTGCCTGGAGCCAGATTGCAACTAATGAAAAACTGTTTTTT
CAWSQIATNEKLFF
>TRBV5-1|TRBD1|.|TRBJ2-7
TGCGCCAGCAGCTTGGGGGGACAGGGGGCCTCCTACGAGCAGTACTTC
CASSLGGQGASYEQYF
>TRBV6-6|TRBD2|.|TRBJ2-1
TGTGCCAGCAGTTACGGGGGTAGCGGGATAGACGATGAGCAGTTCTTC
CASSYGGSGIDDEQFF
>TRBV29-1|TRBD1|.|TRBJ1-4
TGCAGCGTTGGGGGACAGGCAAATGAAAAACTGTTTTTT
CSVGGQANEKLFF
>TRBV28|TRBD2|.|TRBJ2-3
TGTGCCAGCTTGACCCCGGGAGGGTGGACAGATACGCAGTATTTT
CASLTPGGWTDTQYF
>TRBV6-1|.|.|TRBJ2-2
TGTGCCAGCAGTGATCGGGGGACTCCAAACACCGGGGAGCTGTTTTTT
CASSDRGTPNTGELFF
>TRBV19|TRBD2|.|TRBJ2-7
TGTGCCAGTAGTTTCTCGGGACTAGCGGGAATTTACGAGCAGTACTTC
CASSFSGLAGIYEQYF
>TRBV7-2|.|.|TRBJ2-1
TGTGCCAGCCAAACACCCGGGGGCTACAATGAGCAGTTCTTC
CASQTPGGYNEQFF
>TRBV27|TRBD2|.|TRBJ2-5
TGTGCCAGCAGTCTGACCCCTCCTGTCCCGGGACTAGCGGGAGATAGGCAAGAGACCCAGTACTTC
CASSLTPPVPGLAGDRQETQYF
>TRBV5-1|TRBD2|.|TRBJ2-3
TGCGCCAGCAGCTTGTCGGGAGGAAGAGGAGATACGCAGTATTTT
CASSLSGGRGDTQYF
>TRBV28|TRBD1|.|TRBJ1-1
TGTGCCAGCAGTTCTCCGGGACAGGGGAGTGGAACTGAAGCTTTCTTT
CASSSPGQGSGTEAFF
>TRBV30|.|.|TRBJ1-5
TGTGCCTGGAGTCCCCCCCCGGGGAGTCAGCCCCAGCATTTT
CAWSPPPGSQPQHF
>TRBV7-8|.|.|TRBJ1-2
TGTGCCAGCAGCTCAGACGGCAGTCCGGGTTATGGCTACACCTTC
CASSSDGSPGYGYTF
>TRBV18|TRBD1|few|TRBJ1-1
TGTGCCAGCTCAGCAGGGGGTACTGAAGCTTTCTTT
CASSAGGTEAFF
>TRBV5-3|TRBD2|.|TRBJ2-1
TGTGCCAGAAGCCCCCCCCTTCTTGAGCGGGAGTGCTCCTACAATGAGCAGTTCTTC
CARSPPLLERECSYNEQFF
>TRBV4-2|.|.|TRBJ1-5
TGTGCCAGCAGCCAAGATTCGGGGGGCGGCTTTCAGCCCCAGCATTTT
CASSQDSGGGFQPQHF
>TRBV6-1|.|.|TRBJ1-4
TGTGCCAGCAGTGGACGGGGAGCAACTAATGAAAAACTGTTTTTT
CASSGRGATNEKLFF
>TRBV18|.|few|TRBJ1-1
TGTGCCAGCTCACCTTTTCAGGAGAACACTGAAGCTTTCTTT
CASSPFQENTEAFF
>TRBV28|TRBD1|.|TRBJ1-1
TGTGCCAGCAGTTTATCGGTGCAGGGGGTCCAAGCTTTCTTT
CASSLSVQGVQAFF
>TRBV7-2|.|.|TRBJ1-3
TGTGCCAGCAGCTTTACGGGAACCTCTGGAAACACCATATATTTT
CASSFTGTSGNTIYF
>TRBV30|.|.|TRBJ1-1
TGTGCCTGGATACGGGGCACTGAAGCTTTCTTT
CAWIRGTEAFF
>TRBV27|TRBD1|.|TRBJ2-5
TGTGCCAGCCGGGGACAGAACCAAGAGACCCAGTACTTC
CASRGQNQETQYF
>TRBV30|TRBD1|.|TRBJ1-5
TGTGCCTGGAGGACGGGACAGCCCAATCAGCCCCAGCATTTT
CAWRTGQPNQPQHF